This TCR beta chain was captured in a study of monozygotic twins with inflammatory bowel disease. General study points: Researchers report that IBD patients shared fewer clonotypes with others than healthy twins, especially amid disease activity.

UMIs with a 6-nucleotide sample barcode were added by template switching. No DNA is given; TCRdb re-called the 5' RACE reads and lists each CDR3 protein once. This sample lists around 410,000 distinct CDR3 sequences; its ten largest clones have less than 2.5%. This CDR3 has 11 amino acids. Germline CDR1 SQVTM, CDR2 ANQGSEA. About this clonotype itself: Antigen: not known.

This receptor was identified in a human donor with ulcerative colitis or Crohn's disease, or a healthy co-twin of an affected twin (not recorded which). Sequencing input: blood. The rearrangement uses TRBV29-1 and TRBJ2-7; the TCRdb D gene call, TRBD1, has no DNA to confirm it. The CDR3 loop reads CSVGEDYEQYF.